This T cell receptor (beta chain) was documented in a study of blood T cell repertoires in COVID-19. Study-level background: The United States, Italy and Spain were the sources of the acute and convalescent COVID-19 samples. The analysed material was cDNA or gDNA that came from T cells, B-cell-depleted T cells, or PBMCs.

The CDR3 is 15 amino acids. Germline CDR1 MDHEN, CDR2 SYDVKM. The V segment lost 5 bases and the J segment 12 bases; nucleotides outside the gene matches: 9. Authors' processing steps: Counts of nucleated cells, estimated from reference gene primer amplification, were obtained. Clones were sequenced by immunoSEQ multiplex PCR, and TCRdb holds only the in-frame ones, with some missing. V and J calls and clone size are copied from that table; D and trimming were computed from the DNA. The sample consists of approximately 130,000 clones, 85% of them appearing once. The specimen was peripheral blood. This sequence originates from a human donor in a cohort sampled during active COVID-19. The V and J genes are TRBV28 and TRBJ2-1; 14 bases match TRBD2. The CDR3 coding sequence is TGTGCCAGCAGTCCGTCGACTAGCGGGGGGGCTCGGCAGTTCTTC. Its translation: CASSPSTSGGARQFF.